This T cell receptor (beta chain) was sequenced for a study of CD4+ T cells in melanoma. Study-level results: In melanoma, neoantigen-specific CD4+ T cells reportedly differed in differentiation state. CD8+ T cell, macrophage and B cell function reportedly correlated with neoantigen-specific CD4+ T cells.

Generated by immunoSEQ multiplex PCR, the TCRdb table keeps only in-frame clones and is missing some. The repertoire holds fewer than 150,000 clones, with roughly 91% as singletons. V was pared by 2 bases and J by 0 bases, with 11 bases between. Germline CDR1 MRHNA, CDR2 SNTAGT. This CDR3 region has 16 residues. Turning to this clone: The antigen remains undetermined.

The TCR sequence derives from a human donor with melanoma. The chain employs TRBV6-4 and TRBJ2-1, with D possibly being TRBD1 or TRBD2 (5 bases each). The CDR3 region has the DNA TGTGCCAGCAGTGACACTCGAGGGGACTCCTACAATGAGCAGTTCTTC. Translation gives CASSDTRGDSYNEQFF.